This is a list of T cell receptor beta chains from one sample in a study of control samples from healthy donors and cancer patients. Generated by immunoSEQ multiplex PCR, the TCRdb table keeps only in-frame clones and is missing some. The sample has about 120,000 clones, 89% seen once; the top ten hold 40%. The sequencing input was blood. The receptors here all came from a man over 45 in good health. The CDR3 runs from the conserved cysteine through the conserved F or W. The D gene is left open where the match is weak. The size of a clone is reported for some rows only, either as once, few or many, or as a class for expanded clones.

cdr3_aa: CASRGSGDSNQPQHF
cdr3_nt: TGTGCCAGCAGGGGATCAGGGGACAGCAATCAGCCCCAGCATTTT
d_call: -
v_call: TRBV28
j_call: TRBJ1-5
clone_size: -

cdr3_aa: CASSLGLAGTGELFF
cdr3_nt: TGCGCCAGCAGCTTGGGGCTAGCAGGCACCGGGGAGCTGTTTTTT
d_call: -
v_call: TRBV5-1
j_call: TRBJ2-2
clone_size: -

cdr3_aa: CASSSGTTNYNEQFF
cdr3_nt: TGTGCCAGTAGTTCCGGGACTACTAATTACAATGAGCAGTTCTTC
d_call: TRBD2
v_call: TRBV19
j_call: TRBJ2-1
clone_size: -

cdr3_aa: CASSERGAGGGETQYF
cdr3_nt: TGTGCCAGCAGTGAAAGGGGGGCAGGGGGCGGGGAGACCCAGTACTTC
d_call: TRBD1
v_call: TRBV6-1
j_call: TRBJ2-5
clone_size: -

cdr3_aa: CASSGTSSNQPQHF
cdr3_nt: TGTGCCAGCAGTGGGACGTCTAGCAATCAGCCCCAGCATTTT
d_call: -
v_call: TRBV6-2/TRBV6-3
j_call: TRBJ1-5
clone_size: -

cdr3_aa: CASSRLGQRDPYYEQYF
cdr3_nt: TGTGCCAGCAGCCGTTTAGGACAGAGAGACCCCTATTACGAGCAGTACTTC
d_call: -
v_call: TRBV7-2
j_call: TRBJ2-7
clone_size: few

cdr3_aa: CASSPWRFTGELFF
cdr3_nt: TGTGCCAGCAGTCCTTGGAGGTTCACCGGGGAGCTGTTTTTT
d_call: -
v_call: TRBV6-5
j_call: TRBJ2-2
clone_size: -

cdr3_aa: CASSLNREAPLHF
cdr3_nt: TGTGCCAGCAGCTTAAACAGGGAGGCACCCCTCCACTTT
d_call: -
v_call: TRBV11-3
j_call: TRBJ1-6
clone_size: few

cdr3_aa: CASSPGQGAGTQYF
cdr3_nt: TGTGCCAGCAGTCCGGGACAGGGGGCAGGTACGCAGTATTTT
d_call: TRBD1
v_call: TRBV6-5
j_call: TRBJ2-3
clone_size: -

cdr3_aa: CASSLVAGLNTEAFF
cdr3_nt: TGCGCCAGCAGCTTGGTTGCCGGATTGAACACTGAAGCTTTCTTT
d_call: -
v_call: TRBV5-1
j_call: TRBJ1-1
clone_size: -

cdr3_aa: CASSGIGGSHEQYF
cdr3_nt: TGTGCCAGCAGCGGGATCGGGGGGTCCCACGAGCAGTACTTC
d_call: TRBD2
v_call: TRBV28
j_call: TRBJ2-7
clone_size: many

cdr3_aa: CASSLGTGHQPQHF
cdr3_nt: TGTGCCAGCAGCTTAGGAACAGGGCACCAGCCCCAGCATTTT
d_call: -
v_call: TRBV11-2
j_call: TRBJ1-5
clone_size: -

cdr3_aa: CASSLGTGNYNEQFF
cdr3_nt: TGTGCCAGCAGCCTCGGGACAGGGAACTACAATGAGCAGTTCTTC
d_call: TRBD1
v_call: TRBV7-2
j_call: TRBJ2-1
clone_size: -

cdr3_aa: CASSLGGNSPLHF
cdr3_nt: TGTGCCAGCAGCTTAGGGGGAAATTCACCCCTCCACTTT
d_call: -
v_call: TRBV7-2
j_call: TRBJ1-6
clone_size: -

cdr3_aa: CASSQVAGGETQYF
cdr3_nt: TGTGCCAGCAGCCAAGTGGCAGGGGGAGAGACCCAGTACTTC
d_call: TRBD1
v_call: TRBV14
j_call: TRBJ2-5
clone_size: -

cdr3_aa: CASSSSPLGGGTDTQYF
cdr3_nt: TGTGCCAGCAGCTCCTCACCCCTAGGGGGGGGAACAGATACGCAGTATTTT
d_call: -
v_call: TRBV11-2
j_call: TRBJ2-3
clone_size: once

cdr3_aa: CASSQEIDGRNYNEQFF
cdr3_nt: TGTGCCAGCAGCCAAGAAATAGACGGGAGAAACTACAATGAGCAGTTCTTC
d_call: -
v_call: TRBV3-1/TRBV3-2
j_call: TRBJ2-1
clone_size: -

cdr3_aa: CASSRRTQDSMNTEAFF
cdr3_nt: TGCGCCAGCAGTCGCAGGACACAGGATTCCATGAACACTGAAGCTTTCTTT
d_call: -
v_call: TRBV4-1
j_call: TRBJ1-1
clone_size: few

cdr3_aa: CASSDREIGNTIYF
cdr3_nt: TGTGCCAGCAGTGACAGGGAGATCGGAAACACCATATATTTT
d_call: -
v_call: TRBV2
j_call: TRBJ1-3
clone_size: -

cdr3_aa: CASSERGSGNTEAFF
cdr3_nt: TGTGCCAGCAGTGAACGAGGGAGCGGGAACACTGAAGCTTTCTTT
d_call: -
v_call: TRBV6-1
j_call: TRBJ1-1
clone_size: -

cdr3_aa: CASRSGQAGNYGYTF
cdr3_nt: TGTGCCAGCAGATCGGGACAGGCGGGGAACTATGGCTACACCTTC
d_call: TRBD1
v_call: TRBV6-5
j_call: TRBJ1-2
clone_size: -

cdr3_aa: CASSPRRLINEQYF
cdr3_nt: TGTGCCAGCTCACCAAGGCGACTAATCAACGAGCAGTACTTC
d_call: -
v_call: TRBV18
j_call: TRBJ2-7
clone_size: -

cdr3_aa: CASSFWGPSYEQYF
cdr3_nt: TGTGCCAGCAGCTTTTGGGGACCCTCTTACGAGCAGTACTTC
d_call: -
v_call: TRBV7-2
j_call: TRBJ2-7
clone_size: -

cdr3_aa: CASSTGGTEAFF
cdr3_nt: TGTGCCAGCAGCACAGGGGGCACTGAAGCTTTCTTT
d_call: TRBD1
v_call: TRBV27
j_call: TRBJ1-1
clone_size: -

cdr3_aa: CASSSGQMETQYF
cdr3_nt: TGTGCCAGCAGTTCCGGACAGATGGAGACCCAGTACTTC
d_call: -
v_call: TRBV7-2
j_call: TRBJ2-5
clone_size: -

cdr3_aa: CASSARLAGGTQYF
cdr3_nt: TGTGCCAGCAGTGCCCGACTAGCGGGGGGGACCCAGTACTTC
d_call: TRBD2
v_call: TRBV2
j_call: TRBJ2-5
clone_size: -

cdr3_aa: CASSKVPFPRQGDTEAFF
cdr3_nt: TGTGCCAGCAGCAAAGTGCCGTTCCCGAGACAGGGGGACACTGAAGCTTTCTTT
d_call: -
v_call: TRBV21-1
j_call: TRBJ1-1
clone_size: -

cdr3_aa: CAISERGLYGYTF
cdr3_nt: TGTGCCATCTCCGAAAGGGGGCTCTATGGCTACACCTTC
d_call: TRBD1
v_call: TRBV10-3
j_call: TRBJ1-2
clone_size: -

cdr3_aa: CASSYGIGGAGETQYF
cdr3_nt: TGTGCCAGCAGTTACGGGATCGGGGGGGCCGGAGAGACCCAGTACTTC
d_call: TRBD2
v_call: TRBV6-6
j_call: TRBJ2-5
clone_size: -

cdr3_aa: CATSRELEKDTEAFF
cdr3_nt: TGTGCCACCAGCAGAGAACTTGAGAAAGACACTGAAGCTTTCTTT
d_call: -
v_call: TRBV15
j_call: TRBJ1-1
clone_size: -